These 11 T cell receptor beta chains share one sample of origin, sequenced in a study of response to subunit inactivated influenza vaccine. TCRdb re-called the RT-PCR reads through MiXCR, storing one row per CDR3 protein. The sample holds almost 250,000 distinct CDR3 sequences, 9% to 15% seen once. The sequencing here drew on non-naive T cells sorted from PBMCs, taken approximately 15 days before vaccination. These receptors all come from a man in his fifties or sixties who received an inactivated influenza vaccine.

The V call is TRBV20-1, the J call TRBJ2-2, with TRBD2 matching 8 bases. The CDR3 spans 14 residues. The junction had 6 bases not matched to a gene; V was cut back by 3 bases and J by 6 bases. Germline V gives CDR1 DFQATT, CDR2 SNEGSKA (reference sequence). The CDR3 nucleotides are TGCAGTGCTAGGGGGACTAGTGGGTCCGGGGAGCTGTTTTTT. This encodes CSARGTSGSGELFF.

The sample holds a few counts of this clonotype. The chain couples TRBV20-1 to TRBJ2-5; maybe TRBD1 (6 bases). Trimming pared 6 bases from V and 4 bases from J, leaving 15 bases between. Germline CDR1 is DFQATT and CDR2 is SNEGSKA (reference sequence). This CDR3 region has 13 residues. This chain's CDR3 is CSAENRVGETQYF. Here the CDR3 DNA reads TGCAGTGCCGAGAACAGGGTAGGAGAGACCCAGTACTTC.

This clonotype was seen only once. The rearrangement joins TRBV6-1 to TRBJ2-6; possible D gene TRBD1, 6 bases. Germline lookup yields CDR1 MNHNS and CDR2 SASEGT. Between the trimmed V and J ends, which lost 3 bases and 0 bases, there was a span of 9 bases. The CDR3 loop spans 16 amino acids. CDR3 amino acids: CASSDVRGSGANVLTF. The CDR3 DNA is TGTGCCAGCAGTGACGTCAGGGGCTCTGGGGCCAACGTCCTGACTTTC.

This sequence joins TRBV4-2 and TRBJ2-2; 10 positions agree with TRBD2. V shed 4 bases and J 3 bases; nucleotides not matched to a gene: 11. Germline V gives CDR1 LGHNA, CDR2 YNFKEQ. The CDR3 is 18 residues long. The chain's CDR3 is CASSRSVAGGTYTGELFF. CDR3 nucleotides: TGTGCCAGCAGCCGGTCGGTAGCGGGGGGAACCTACACCGGGGAGCTGTTTTTT.

This clonotype was observed many times. V and J are TRBV29-1 and TRBJ2-3; D perhaps matches TRBD1 (6 bases). Germline V gene data show CDR1 as SQVTM and CDR2 as ANQGSEA. V lost 4 bases and J lost 2, with 13 bases in between. CDR3 length: 14 residues. The CDR3 DNA sequence: TGCAGCGTTGTGGGGCAGGGGCACACAGATACGCAGTATTTT. This translates into CSVVGQGHTDTQYF.

This clonotype was seen ten or more times. The chain joins TRBV28 to TRBJ1-5; D gene ambiguous. V was pared by 9 bases and J by 9 bases, with 15 bases between. CDR3 length equals 12 residues. The germline V gene encodes CDR1 MDHEN and CDR2 SYDVKM. CDR3 nucleotide sequence: TGTGCCAGTCTGACGGGTAGATCGCCCCAGCATTTT. Translation gives CASLTGRSPQHF.

There are many counts of this clonotype. The CDR3 DNA is TGTGCCAGCAGTTTAGGTCCGACAGGGGTCTACGAGCAGTACTTC. Protein sequence: CASSLGPTGVYEQYF. The gene calls are TRBV12-3 or TRBV12-4 and TRBJ2-7; 8 bases match TRBD1. Losses at the gene ends were 1 base for V and 3 bases for J; bases not matched to a gene: 5. The CDR3 runs to 15 residues.

This clonotype was detected many times. The chain combines TRBV20-1 with TRBJ2-1; TRBD2 aligns across 12 bases. Germline V CDR1 and CDR2: DFQATT, SNEGSKA (reference sequence). J gave up 7 bases and V 4 bases, and 8 bases lay outside the gene matches. There are 15 residues in the CDR3. The DNA for the CDR3 is TGCAGTGCTACCCAGACTAGCGGGAGAACTAATGAGCAGTTCTTC. It translates to CSATQTSGRTNEQFF.

This sequence joins TRBV7-9 and TRBJ2-5; TRBD1 matches at 7 bases. V shed 6 bases and J 1 base; nucleotides not matched to a gene: 2. Per the germline V gene, CDR1 is SEHNR and CDR2 is FQNEAQ (reference sequence). This CDR3 comprises 13 residues. The CDR3: CASRGQIQETQYF. The CDR3 DNA reads TGTGCCAGCAGGGGACAGATCCAAGAGACCCAGTACTTC.

This clonotype was observed a few times. The chain has TRBV12-3 or TRBV12-4 and TRBJ1-1; 7 bases line up with TRBD1. The trim removed 3 bases at V and 3 bases at J, leaving 1 base unmatched. The CDR3 has 13 amino acids. CDR3 residues: CASSFTGDTEAFF. The CDR3 coding sequence is TGTGCCAGCAGTTTTACAGGGGACACTGAAGCTTTCTTT.

This clonotype was detected a few times. The chain carries TRBV9 and TRBJ2-3; 7 bases map to TRBD1. The CDR3 is 14 amino acids. Looked up from germline, CDR1 is SGDLS and CDR2 is YYNGEE. V shed 8 bases, J shed 2 bases, and the junction held 8 bases outside the gene matches. The chain's CDR3 is CASTTGPDTDTQYF. The CDR3 region has the DNA TGTGCCAGTACGACAGGGCCAGACACAGATACGCAGTATTTT.